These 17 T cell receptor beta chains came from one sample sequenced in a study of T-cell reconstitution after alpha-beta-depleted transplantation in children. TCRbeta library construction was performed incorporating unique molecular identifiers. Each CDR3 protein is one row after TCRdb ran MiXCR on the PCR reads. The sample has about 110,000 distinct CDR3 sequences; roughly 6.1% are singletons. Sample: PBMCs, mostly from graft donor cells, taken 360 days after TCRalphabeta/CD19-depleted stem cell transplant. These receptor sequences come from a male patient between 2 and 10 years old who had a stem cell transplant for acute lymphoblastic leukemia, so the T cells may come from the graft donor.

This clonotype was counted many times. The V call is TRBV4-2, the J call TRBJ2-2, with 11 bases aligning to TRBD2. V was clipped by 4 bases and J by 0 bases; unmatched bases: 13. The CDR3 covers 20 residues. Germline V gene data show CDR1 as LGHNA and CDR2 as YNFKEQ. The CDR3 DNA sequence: TGTGCCAGCAGCCCGCCCCGGACTAGCGGGTTTAGCGCGAACACCGGGGAGCTGTTTTTT. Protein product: CASSPPRTSGFSANTGELFF.

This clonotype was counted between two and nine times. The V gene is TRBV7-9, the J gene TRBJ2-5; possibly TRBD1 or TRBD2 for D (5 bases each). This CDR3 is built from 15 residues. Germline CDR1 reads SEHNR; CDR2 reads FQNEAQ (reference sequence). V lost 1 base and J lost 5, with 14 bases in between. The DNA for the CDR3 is TGTGCCAGCAGCTTAGATCACAGGAGGATTGAGACCCAGTACTTC. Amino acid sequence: CASSLDHRRIETQYF.

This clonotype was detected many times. CDR3 sequence: CASSFPPSGGTDTQYF. DNA of the CDR3: TGTGCCAGCAGTTTCCCTCCTAGCGGGGGGACAGATACGCAGTATTTT. The chain employs TRBV28 and TRBJ2-3; 11 nucleotides align to TRBD2. The trim removed 3 bases at V and 3 bases at J, leaving 5 bases unmatched. CDR1 and CDR2 from the germline V gene are MDHEN and SYDVKM. The CDR3 totals 16 residues.

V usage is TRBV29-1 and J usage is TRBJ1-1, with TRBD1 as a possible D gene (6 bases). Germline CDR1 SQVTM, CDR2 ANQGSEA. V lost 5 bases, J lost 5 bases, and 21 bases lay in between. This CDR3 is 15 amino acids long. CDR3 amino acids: CSVCPGLGAGTEAFF. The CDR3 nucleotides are TGCAGCGTTTGCCCGGGATTGGGGGCGGGGACTGAAGCTTTCTTT.

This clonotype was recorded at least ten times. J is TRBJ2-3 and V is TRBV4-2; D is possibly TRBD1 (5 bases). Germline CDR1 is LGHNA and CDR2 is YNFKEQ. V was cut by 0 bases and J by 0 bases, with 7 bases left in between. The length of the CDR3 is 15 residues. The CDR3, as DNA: TGTGCCAGCAGCCAAGATCCAGGGAGCACAGATACGCAGTATTTT. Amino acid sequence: CASSQDPGSTDTQYF.

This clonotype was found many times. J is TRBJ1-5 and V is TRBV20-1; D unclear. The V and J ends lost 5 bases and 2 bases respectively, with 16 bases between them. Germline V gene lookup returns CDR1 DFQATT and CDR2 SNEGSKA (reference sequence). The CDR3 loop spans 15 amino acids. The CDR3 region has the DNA TGCAGTGCTTCAACCCCCCTTAGGGGCAATCAGCCCCAGCATTTT. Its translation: CSASTPLRGNQPQHF.

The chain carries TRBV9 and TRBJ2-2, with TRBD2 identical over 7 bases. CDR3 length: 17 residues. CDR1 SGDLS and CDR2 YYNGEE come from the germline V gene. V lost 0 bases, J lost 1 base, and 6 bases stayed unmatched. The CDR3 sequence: CASSVGGTTLNTGELFF. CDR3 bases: TGTGCCAGCAGCGTAGGCGGGACTACCCTGAACACCGGGGAGCTGTTTTTT. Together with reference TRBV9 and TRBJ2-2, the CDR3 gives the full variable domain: DSGVTQTPKHLITATGQRVTLRCSPRSGDLSVYWYQQSLDQGLQFLIQYYNGEERAKGNILERFSAQQFPDLHSELNLSSLELGDSALYFCASSVGGTTLNTGELFFGEGSRLTVL.

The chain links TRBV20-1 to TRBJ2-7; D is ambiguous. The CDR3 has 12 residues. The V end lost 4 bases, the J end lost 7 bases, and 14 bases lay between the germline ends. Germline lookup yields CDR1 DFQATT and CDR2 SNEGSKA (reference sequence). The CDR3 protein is CSANYYIGEQYF. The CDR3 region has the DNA TGCAGTGCTAATTATTACATAGGGGAGCAGTACTTC.

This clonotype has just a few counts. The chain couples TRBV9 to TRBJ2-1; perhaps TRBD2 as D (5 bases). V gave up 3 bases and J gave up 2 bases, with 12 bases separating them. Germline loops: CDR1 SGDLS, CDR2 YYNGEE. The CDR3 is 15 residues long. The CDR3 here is CASSATRLTYNEQFF. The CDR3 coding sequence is TGTGCCAGCAGCGCCACTAGACTGACCTACAATGAGCAGTTCTTC.

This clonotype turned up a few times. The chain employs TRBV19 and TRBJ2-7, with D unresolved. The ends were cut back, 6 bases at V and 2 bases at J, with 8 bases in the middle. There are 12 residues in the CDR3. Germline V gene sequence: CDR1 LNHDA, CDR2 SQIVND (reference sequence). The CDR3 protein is CASSAGAYEQYF. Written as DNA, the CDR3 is TGTGCCAGTAGCGCAGGAGCCTACGAGCAGTACTTC.

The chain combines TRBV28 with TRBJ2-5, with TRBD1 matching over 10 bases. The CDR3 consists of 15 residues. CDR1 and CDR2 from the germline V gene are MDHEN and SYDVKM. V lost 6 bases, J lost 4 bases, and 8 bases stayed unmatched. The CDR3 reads CASRGAGTGAETQYF. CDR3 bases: TGTGCCAGCAGGGGAGCCGGGACAGGGGCAGAGACCCAGTACTTC.

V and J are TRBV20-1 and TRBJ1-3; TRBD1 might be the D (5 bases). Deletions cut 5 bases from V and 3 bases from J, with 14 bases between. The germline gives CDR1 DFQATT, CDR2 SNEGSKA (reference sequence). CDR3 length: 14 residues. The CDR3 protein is CSAVHQGFGNTIYF. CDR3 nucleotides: TGCAGTGCTGTACATCAGGGTTTTGGAAACACCATATATTTT.

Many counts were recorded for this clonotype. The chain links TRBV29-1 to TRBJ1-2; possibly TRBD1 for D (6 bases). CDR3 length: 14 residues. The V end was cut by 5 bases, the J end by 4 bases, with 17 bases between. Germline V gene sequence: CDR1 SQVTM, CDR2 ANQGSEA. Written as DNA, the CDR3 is TGCAGCGTTAACCCTGACAGGAGTGGCTATGGCTACACCTTC. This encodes CSVNPDRSGYGYTF.

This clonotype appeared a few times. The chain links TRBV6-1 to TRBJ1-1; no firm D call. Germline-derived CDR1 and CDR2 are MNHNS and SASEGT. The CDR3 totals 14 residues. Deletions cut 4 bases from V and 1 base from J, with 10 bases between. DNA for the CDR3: TGTGCCAGCAGTGGATATAACGAGAACACTGAAGCTTTCTTT. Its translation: CASSGYNENTEAFF.

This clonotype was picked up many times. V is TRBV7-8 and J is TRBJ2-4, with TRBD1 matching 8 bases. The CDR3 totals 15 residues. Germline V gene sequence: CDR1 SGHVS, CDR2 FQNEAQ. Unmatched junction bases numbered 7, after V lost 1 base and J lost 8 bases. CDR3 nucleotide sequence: TGTGCCAGCAGCTTAGAGGACAGGGATTATGACATTCAGTACTTC. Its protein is CASSLEDRDYDIQYF.

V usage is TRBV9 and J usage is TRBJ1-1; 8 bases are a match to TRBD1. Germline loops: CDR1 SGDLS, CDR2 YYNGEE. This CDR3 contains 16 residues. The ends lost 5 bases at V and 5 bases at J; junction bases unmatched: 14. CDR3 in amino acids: CASSESQDREETEAFF. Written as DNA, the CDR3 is TGTGCCAGCAGTGAATCCCAGGACAGGGAGGAGACTGAAGCTTTCTTT. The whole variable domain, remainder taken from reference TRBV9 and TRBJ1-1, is DSGVTQTPKHLITATGQRVTLRCSPRSGDLSVYWYQQSLDQGLQFLIQYYNGEERAKGNILERFSAQQFPDLHSELNLSSLELGDSALYFCASSESQDREETEAFFGQGTRLTVV.

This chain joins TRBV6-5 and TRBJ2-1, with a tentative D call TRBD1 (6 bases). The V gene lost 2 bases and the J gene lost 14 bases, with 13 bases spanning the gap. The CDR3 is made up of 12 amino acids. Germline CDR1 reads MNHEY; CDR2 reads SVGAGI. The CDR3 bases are TGTGCCAGCAGTTACGGTGGGGACACGGAGTTCTTC. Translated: CASSYGGDTEFF.